This TCR beta chain was identified during a study of blood T cells in healthy people across ages (dated by TCRdb to about 2015). Background on the whole study: Template switching captured roughly one uniquely barcoded TCR beta cDNA molecule per two T cells in model experiments. Using the same blood draw, the study looked at two additional independent replicas of 1 million unique cDNA reads for two donors, one aged 18 to 30 and the other aged 80 or older. The donors were split into four age groups: young (average 16 years), middle-aged (roughly 40), aged (more than 60) and long-lived (82). To track age-related changes in TCR beta repertoire diversity, the study relied on deep sequencing normalized with unique cDNA molecular identifiers. Broader findings and caveats from the paper: Observed TCR beta diversity correlated strongly with the percentage of naive T cells measured by flow cytometry. Since profiling was done on bulk unsorted PBMCs, naive and antigen-experienced compartments could not be conclusively compared. Donor CMV infection status was unknown, potentially confounding age-related changes in expanded clonotypes. Compared with the aged group, more naive CD4+ T cells, fewer expanded clones and increased TCR diversity were shown by the long-lived group, suggesting age selection. Estimates of total diversity from one million sequenced T cells were regarded as lower bounds and underestimates. Observed TCR beta diversity per million T cells fell roughly linearly with age, and a significant reduction was already apparent by age around 40.

Receptors were amplified or captured by 5' RACE. The sequencer listed for this sample is Illumina HiSeq 2500. The second PCR ran for roughly 7 to 12 cycles and used a J-beta primer mix along with a sample-barcoded 5' primer. A template-switch 5' adaptor carrying 12 random nucleotides introduced a unique molecular identifier onto each TCR beta cDNA molecule. Each sample yielded at least 3 million CDR3-containing paired-end reads. First-strand cDNA synthesis was performed from all RNA using the Mint cDNA synthesis kit, with priming by a TRBC-specific oligonucleotide. All cDNA was treated with uracil-DNA glycosylase and then went through a first 18-cycle PCR with the universal primers M1SS and BC2_uni_R. Per the original workflow: Each sample was normalized by randomly selecting 1 million high-quality reads, each carrying a distinct molecular identifier. Instead of being binned into consensus sequences, reads that shared molecular identifiers were thrown out. MiTCR, run with a Q25 quality threshold and the strictest error-elimination algorithm, handled CDR3 identification, clonotype clustering and error correction. A nonparametric unseen species model with Euler transformation was used to estimate lower-bound total TCR beta diversity. Using fastp trimming at Q25 and MiXCR clonotype assembly, TCRdb reanalyzed the public sequencing data and kept in-frame beta chains. Each CDR3 protein gets just one entry, which takes the most common genes and DNA from the rows behind it. These V and J calls originate from TCRdb's pipeline instead of the authors' own analysis. The sample table shows about 800,000 distinct CDR3 sequences, and 25% are seen once. The ten largest make up approximately 3.7% of the sample.

Donors were 30 to 45 systemically healthy Caucasian individuals from Russia aged 6 to 90 years. Each donor gave roughly 9.5 milliliters of peripheral blood, collected into EDTA-treated Vacutainer tubes. Ficoll-Paque density-gradient centrifugation was used to isolate PBMCs, with at least 6.5 million obtained per sample. Total RNA was extracted from PBMCs with Trizol reagent, with at least 5.5 micrograms obtained per sample. The percentages of naive CD45RAhigh/CD27high T cells were determined by flow cytometry on a PBMC aliquot from every donor. Notes on this clonotype: What antigen it recognizes has not been identified. Base qualities are not provided; no much larger clone lies one nucleotide away.

CDR1 and CDR2, per the germline V gene, are LGHNA and YSLEER. Inclusive of the bounding cysteine and phenylalanine, the CDR3 is 14 residues long. Of the read, only the CDR3 DNA is kept; its 42 bases are in frame from base 1. Deletion took 0 bases off V and 3 bases off J, with a span of 9 bases between the germline ends. The data also belong to a second study, concerning T cells of mothers and their children. The second investigation adds: Nine systemically healthy Caucasian individuals served as donors, namely three mothers together with their six children. cDNA synthesis used all of the extracted RNA, with 1.5 ug of RNA in each 15 ul reaction. Sample barcodes and 2-4 random nucleotides were added via the M1S primer in the second PCR. Over 9.5 million TCR beta CDR3 reads were obtained for each mother, and approximately 3 million reads were obtained for each child. TCR recombination output is similarly shaped by thymic selection in related and unrelated pairs, with a minor effect exerted by inherited differences. Related mother-child pairs always showed normalized repertoire overlap that was slightly higher than in unrelated mother-child pairs, though the difference was never significant. Persistent microchimeric T cell clones were not detected, at a sensitivity of around 100 clones per million clonotypes. In the study, deep NGS was used to compare the TCR beta repertoires of mothers and children, and features distinguishing related mother-child pairs from unrelated individuals were sought. Mothers averaged approximately 41 +/- 4 years of age and children averaged around 10 +/- 4 years. After adapter ligation was performed with NEBNext reagents, the libraries were sequenced on an Illumina HiSeq 2000 with 100+100 nt paired-end reads. To prevent cross-contamination, the mother and child libraries were prepared a month apart and were sequenced in separate runs. Between roughly 500,000 and 2,100,000 distinct TCR beta clonotypes were identified per donor. Naive TCR beta clonotypes were estimated from low-frequency clonotypes matched to each donor's FACS-determined naive share, without sorting.

The chain couples TRBV4-3 to TRBJ2-7; the D gene assignment is ambiguous. Sequenced: blood. The receptor's source is a boy between 10 and 17 years old in good health. The CDR3 loop reads CASSQDRSGYEQYF. Read as DNA, the sequence is TGCGCCAGCAGCCAAGATCGATCCGGCTACGAGCAGTACTTC.